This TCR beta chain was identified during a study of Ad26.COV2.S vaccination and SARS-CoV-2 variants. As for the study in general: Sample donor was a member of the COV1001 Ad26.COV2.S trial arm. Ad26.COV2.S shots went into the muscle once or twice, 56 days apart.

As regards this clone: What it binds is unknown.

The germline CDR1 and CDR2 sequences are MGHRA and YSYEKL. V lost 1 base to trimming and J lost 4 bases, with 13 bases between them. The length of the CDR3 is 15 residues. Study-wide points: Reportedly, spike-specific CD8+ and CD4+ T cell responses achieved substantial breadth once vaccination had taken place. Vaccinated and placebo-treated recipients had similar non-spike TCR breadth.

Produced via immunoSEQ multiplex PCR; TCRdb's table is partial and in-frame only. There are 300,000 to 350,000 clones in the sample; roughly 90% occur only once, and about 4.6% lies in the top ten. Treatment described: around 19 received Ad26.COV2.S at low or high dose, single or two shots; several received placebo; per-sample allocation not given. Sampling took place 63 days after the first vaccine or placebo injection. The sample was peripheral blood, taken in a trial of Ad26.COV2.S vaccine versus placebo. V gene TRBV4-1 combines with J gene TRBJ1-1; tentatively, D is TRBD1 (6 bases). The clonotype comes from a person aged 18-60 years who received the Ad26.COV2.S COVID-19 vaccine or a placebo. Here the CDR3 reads CASSQAAGAGTEAFF. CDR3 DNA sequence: TGCGCCAGCAGCCAAGCGGCAGGGGCAGGCACTGAAGCTTTCTTT.